This TCR beta chain was identified in a study of control samples from healthy donors and cancer patients. The CDR3 has 14 residues. Germline CDR1 SGHRS, CDR2 YFSETQ. Deletions cut 0 bases from V and 1 base from J, with 7 bases between. Clones were sequenced by immunoSEQ multiplex PCR, and TCRdb holds only the in-frame ones, with some missing. Of some 200,000 clones listed, roughly 94% are singletons. This clone was recorded once. The TCR was taken from a man aged 50-60 years in good health. The chain has TRBV5-1 and TRBJ1-1, with D unclear. The source material was blood. In DNA, the CDR3 is TGCGCCAGCAGCTTGGACGGGAGGAACACTGAAGCTTTCTTT. It is translated as CASSLDGRNTEAFF.